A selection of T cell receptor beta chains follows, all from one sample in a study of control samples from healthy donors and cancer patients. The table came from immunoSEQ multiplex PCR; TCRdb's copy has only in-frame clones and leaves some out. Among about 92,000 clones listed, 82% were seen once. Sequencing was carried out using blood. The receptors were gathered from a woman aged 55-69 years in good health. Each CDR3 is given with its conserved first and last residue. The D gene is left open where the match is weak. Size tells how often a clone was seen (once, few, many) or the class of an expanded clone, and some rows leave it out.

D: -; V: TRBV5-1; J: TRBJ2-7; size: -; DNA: TGCGCCAGCAGCTTAAATTTGGCCAAATACGAGCAGTACTTC; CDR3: CASSLNLAKYEQYF
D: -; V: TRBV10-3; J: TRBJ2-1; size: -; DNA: TGTGCCACCCGGGCAGTTAGCAATGAGCAGTTCTTC; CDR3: CATRAVSNEQFF
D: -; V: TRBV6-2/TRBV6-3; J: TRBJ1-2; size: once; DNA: TGTGCCAGCAGTTACTTTGGGACAACGGCCGGGGATGGCTACACCTTC; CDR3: CASSYFGTTAGDGYTF
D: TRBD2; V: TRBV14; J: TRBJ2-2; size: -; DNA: TGTGCCAGCAGCAAGCTAGCGGAGATCACCGGGGAGCTGTTTTTT; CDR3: CASSKLAEITGELFF
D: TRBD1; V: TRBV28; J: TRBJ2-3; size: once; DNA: TGTGCCAGCAGTTTACGGGACAGGGGAACAGATACGCAGTATTTT; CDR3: CASSLRDRGTDTQYF
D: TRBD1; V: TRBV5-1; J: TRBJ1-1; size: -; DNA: TGCGCCAGCAGCATACCCACAGGGGGCACTGAAGCTTTCTTT; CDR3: CASSIPTGGTEAFF
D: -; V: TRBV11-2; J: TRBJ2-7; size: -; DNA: TGTGCCAGCAGCCGACGACAAACTCGGGGCGAGCAGTACTTC; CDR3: CASSRRQTRGEQYF
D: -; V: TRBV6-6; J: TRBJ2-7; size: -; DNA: TGTGCCAGCAGCCGTGACGGGACGGAATCCTACGAGCAGTACTTC; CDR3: CASSRDGTESYEQYF
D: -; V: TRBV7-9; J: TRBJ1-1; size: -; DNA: TGTGCCAGCAGCTTCCGTGGTCAGGGTAGGAACACTGAAGCTTTCTTT; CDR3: CASSFRGQGRNTEAFF
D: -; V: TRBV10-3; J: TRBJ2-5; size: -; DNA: TGTGCCTCCGGACAGCAAGAGACCCAGTACTTC; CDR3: CASGQQETQYF
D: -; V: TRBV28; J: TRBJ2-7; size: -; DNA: TGTGCCAGCATCCTCCATCCGGGTTCCTACGAGCAGTACTTC; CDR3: CASILHPGSYEQYF
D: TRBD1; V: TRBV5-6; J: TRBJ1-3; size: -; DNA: TGTGCCACGGGACAGGCTGGAAACACCATATATTTT; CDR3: CATGQAGNTIYF
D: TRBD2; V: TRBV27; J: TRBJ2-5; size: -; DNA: TGTGCCAGCAGTAATCTAGCGGGGGGGCTAAGAGAGACCCAGTACTTC; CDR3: CASSNLAGGLRETQYF
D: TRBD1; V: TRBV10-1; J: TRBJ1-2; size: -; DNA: TGCGCCAGCAGTGAAGGGACAGGGCGGGAGTATGGCTACACCTTC; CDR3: CASSEGTGREYGYTF
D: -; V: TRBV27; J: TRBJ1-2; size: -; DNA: TGTGCCAGCAGTTTCAATTCGGTGTGGGGGCGCGGCTATGGCTACACCTTC; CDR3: CASSFNSVWGRGYGYTF
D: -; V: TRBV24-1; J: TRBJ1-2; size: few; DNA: TGTGCCACCAGTGCGTCCGGCTATGGCTACACCTTC; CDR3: CATSASGYGYTF
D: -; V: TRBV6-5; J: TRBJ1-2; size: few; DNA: TGTGCCAGCACCAACCGGTATGGTGGCTACACCTTC; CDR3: CASTNRYGGYTF
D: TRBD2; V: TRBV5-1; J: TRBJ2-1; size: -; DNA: TGCGCCAGCATAGCGGGAGGGGGTAATGAGCAGTTCTTC; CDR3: CASIAGGGNEQFF
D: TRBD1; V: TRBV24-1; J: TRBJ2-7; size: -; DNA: TGTGCCACCGGACAAGCCGGGACAGGGATTGAAGCACAGCAGTACTTC; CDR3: CATGQAGTGIEAQQYF
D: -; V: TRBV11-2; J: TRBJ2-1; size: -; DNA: TGTGCCAGCAGCTTAGTCGTGTTCGGGCAGGGCAACAATGAGCAGTTCTTC; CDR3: CASSLVVFGQGNNEQFF
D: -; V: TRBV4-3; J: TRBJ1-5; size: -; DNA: TGCGCCAGCAGCCAAGACCCGCAGGGAAGTCAGCCCCAGCATTTT; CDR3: CASSQDPQGSQPQHF
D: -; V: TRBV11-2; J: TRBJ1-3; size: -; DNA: TGTGCCAGCAGCAAGGCGGGGGGTTTGGTGAACACCATATATTTT; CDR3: CASSKAGGLVNTIYF
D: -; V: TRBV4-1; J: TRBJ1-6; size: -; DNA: TGCGCCAGCAGCCAAGAGGAGCAGGACGATTCACCCCTCCACTTT; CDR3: CASSQEEQDDSPLHF
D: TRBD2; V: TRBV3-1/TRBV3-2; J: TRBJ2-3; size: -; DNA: TGTGCCAGCAGCCAAATAAGCGGGACCGATACGCAGTATTTT; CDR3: CASSQISGTDTQYF
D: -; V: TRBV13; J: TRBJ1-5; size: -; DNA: TGTGCCAGCAGCTTAAACAGGGTTGGCCAGCCCCAGCATTTT; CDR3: CASSLNRVGQPQHF
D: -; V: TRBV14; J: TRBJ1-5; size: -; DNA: TGTGCCAGCAGCCAAAAAAATCAGCCCCAGCATTTT; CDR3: CASSQKNQPQHF
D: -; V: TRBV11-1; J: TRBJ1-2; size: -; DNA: TGTGCCAGCAGCTTAATCTGGGACAAGGAAGGCGATGGCTACACCTTC; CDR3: CASSLIWDKEGDGYTF
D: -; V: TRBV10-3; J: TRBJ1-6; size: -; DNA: TGTGCCATCAGGGATCGGGGGGGTTCAAGATCACCCCTCCACTTT; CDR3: CAIRDRGGSRSPLHF
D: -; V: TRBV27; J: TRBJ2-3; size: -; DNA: TGTGCCAGCAGTTTATCGGCTATTTTAGTCGGTACGCAGTATTTT; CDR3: CASSLSAILVGTQYF
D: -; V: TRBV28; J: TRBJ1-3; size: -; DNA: TGTGCCAGCAGTTTACCCGGGTCCAGGGGAAACACCATATATTTT; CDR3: CASSLPGSRGNTIYF
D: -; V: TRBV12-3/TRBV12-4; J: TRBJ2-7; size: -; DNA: TGTGCCAGCAGTTTTAGGCAGGGAGGAGAGCAGTACTTC; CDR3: CASSFRQGGEQYF
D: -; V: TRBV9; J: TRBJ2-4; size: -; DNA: TGTGCCAGCAGCGTGGGCACCGACTTGGTAGTAGCCAAAAACATTCAGTACTTC; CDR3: CASSVGTDLVVAKNIQYF
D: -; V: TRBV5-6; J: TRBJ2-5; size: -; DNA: TGTGCCAGCAGCGCCCTAGCCACCCAGTACTTC; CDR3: CASSALATQYF
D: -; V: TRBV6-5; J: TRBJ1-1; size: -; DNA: TGTGCCAGCACCGACCGGGGAGACACTGAAGCTTTCTTT; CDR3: CASTDRGDTEAFF
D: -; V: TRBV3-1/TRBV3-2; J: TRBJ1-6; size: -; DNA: TGTGCCAGCAGCCATTGGGGGAATAATTCACCCCTCCACTTT; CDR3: CASSHWGNNSPLHF
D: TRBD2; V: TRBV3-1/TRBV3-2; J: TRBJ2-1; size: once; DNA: TGTGCCAGCAGCCACCTAGCGGGAGGGGAGCAGTTCTTC; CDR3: CASSHLAGGEQFF
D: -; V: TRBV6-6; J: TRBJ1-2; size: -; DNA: TGTGCCAGCAGTTACTCGGCAGGGGAAAACTATGGCTACACCTTC; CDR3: CASSYSAGENYGYTF